This T cell receptor (beta chain) was profiled in a study of cytomegalovirus exposure and HLA in healthy donors. As for the study in general: HLA-typed donors contributed about 85 million unique TCRs, which were held in an early data release. The study's findings and limits: Presence/absence analyses supposed approximately even sequencing depth among donors.

The PCR was carried out with 60 Vbeta primers and 13 Jbeta primers. Some clones are missing from TCRdb's copy, which holds only in-frame ones; the method was immunoSEQ multiplex PCR. The sample records 50,000 or so clones, roughly 53% being singletons. V dropped 3 bases and J dropped 2 bases, with 10 bases sitting between them. The CDR3 covers 14 residues. CDR1 KGHSH and CDR2 LQKENI come from the germline V gene. This donor's file did not include a recorded CMV serostatus. Comment on this clone: Its target is unknown.

This receptor was taken from a human donor in good health. The chain is built from TRBV18 and TRBJ2-5, with a possible D match to TRBD1 (6 bases). Sequenced input: PBMCs. The CDR3 is CASSPLDRQETQYF. For the CDR3, the DNA is TGTGCCAGCTCACCCCTGGACAGACAAGAGACCCAGTACTTC.